One sample yielded the 30 T cell receptor beta chains listed below, sequenced in a study of blood T cell repertoires in COVID-19. Only in-frame clones appear in the TCRdb table, and some are missing; sequencing was by immunoSEQ multiplex PCR. The repertoire includes about 49,000 clones, about 86% of them detected once, and 5% sits in the top ten. Specimen: peripheral blood. The receptor source for this set is a middle-aged man with active COVID-19.

This chain links TRBV25-1 with TRBJ2-3, with TRBD2 identical over 10 bases. V dropped 7 bases and J dropped 2; count of bases not matched to a gene: 6. Germline V lookup: CDR1 MGHDK, CDR2 SYGVNS. The CDR3 extends over 15 amino acids. The CDR3 protein is CASTGLADPTDTQYF. Written as DNA, the CDR3 is TGTGCCAGCACCGGACTAGCGGACCCCACAGATACGCAGTATTTT.

The V gene is TRBV14, the J gene TRBJ2-2; possible D gene TRBD2, 7 bases. Trimming removed 0 bases from V and 2 bases from J, with 13 bases in between. Per the germline V gene, CDR1 is SGHDN and CDR2 is FVKESK. This CDR3 comprises 17 residues. The CDR3 region is CASSQEWWGGNTGELFF. CDR3 sequence (DNA): TGTGCCAGCAGCCAAGAATGGTGGGGGGGCAACACCGGGGAGCTGTTTTTT.

V usage is TRBV3-1 (or the pseudogene TRBV3-2) and J usage is TRBJ2-5; no clear D gene. The germline gives CDR1 LGHDT, CDR2 YNNKEL (reference sequence). V was trimmed by 1 base and J by 4 bases, leaving 7 bases between them. The CDR3 runs to 13 residues. The CDR3 nucleotides are TGTGCCAGCAGCCAAGGAGGTCGAGAGACCCAGTACTTC. Translated, it gives CASSQGGRETQYF.

The chain links TRBV5-1 to TRBJ2-2, with 14 nucleotides matching TRBD2. V was clipped by 5 bases and J by 5 bases; unmatched bases: 8. Looked up from germline, CDR1 is SGHRS and CDR2 is YFSETQ. CDR3 length: 17 amino acids. In DNA, the CDR3 is TGCGCCAGCAGTGCCGGACTAGCGGGAGGTCGAACCGGGGAGCTGTTTTTT. Amino acid sequence: CASSAGLAGGRTGELFF. Supplemented by reference TRBV5-1 and TRBJ2-2, the full variable domain reads KAGVTQTPRYLIKTRGQQVTLSCSPISGHRSVSWYQQTPGQGLQFLFEYFSETQRNKGNFPGRFSGRQFSNSRSEMNVSTLELGDSALYLCASSAGLAGGRTGELFFGEGSRLTVL.

The J gene is TRBJ2-1, the V gene TRBV5-3; 7 bases map to TRBD1. TRBV5-3 is assigned to the ORF class and has an uncertain function. The CDR3 totals 16 residues. V dropped 4 bases and J dropped 5; count of bases not matched to a gene: 12. The CDR3 region has the DNA TGTGCCAGAAGCGCAACCGGGACAGATAGGAACAATGAGCAGTTCTTC. This translates into CARSATGTDRNNEQFF.

The sample holds one count of this clone. The chain carries TRBV5-1 and TRBJ1-4; possible D gene TRBD1, 6 bases. Trimming stripped 0 bases from V and 7 bases from J, with 10 bases between. CDR1 SGHRS and CDR2 YFSETQ come from the germline V gene. The CDR3 length is 14 residues. CDR3 region: CASSLEQGGEKLFF. As DNA, the CDR3 is TGCGCCAGCAGCTTGGAGCAAGGGGGTGAAAAACTGTTTTTT.

This clone was detected only once. The chain employs TRBV15 and TRBJ2-6, with a weak D call TRBD2 (5 bases). This CDR3 comprises 18 residues. Per the germline V gene, CDR1 is LNHNV and CDR2 is YYDKDF (reference sequence). The V end lost 0 bases, the J end lost 0 bases, and 12 bases lay between the germline ends. The CDR3 spells CATSRDLRRGSGANVLTF. In DNA, the CDR3 is TGTGCCACCAGCAGAGATCTTCGTCGGGGCTCTGGGGCCAACGTCCTGACTTTC.

CDR3 sequence reads: CASSSDRVYNYGYTF. The CDR3 bases are TGTGCCAGCAGCTCCGACAGGGTTTATAACTATGGCTACACCTTC. The chain uses TRBV5-4 and TRBJ1-2; 7 bases are a match to TRBD1. CDR1 is SGHNT and CDR2 is YYREEE in the germline V gene (reference sequence). V dropped 3 bases and J dropped 1; count of bases not matched to a gene: 6. This CDR3 has 15 amino acids.

The rearrangement joins TRBV18 to TRBJ1-4; D may be TRBD1 (6 bases). Germline CDR1 is KGHSH and CDR2 is LQKENI. The length of the CDR3 is 16 residues. Trimming stripped 0 bases from V and 8 bases from J, with 16 bases between. This chain's CDR3 is CASSPPDGLGQEKLFF. The CDR3 nucleotides read TGTGCCAGCTCACCACCGGACGGCCTAGGACAGGAAAAACTGTTTTTT.

The chain combines TRBV12-5 with TRBJ2-1; 9 nucleotides align to TRBD2. The V and J ends lost 6 bases and 4 bases, in that order; junction bases with no gene match: 13. Looked up from germline, CDR1 is LGHNT and CDR2 is FRNRAP. CDR3 length equals 17 residues. In DNA form, the CDR3 reads TGTGCTAGTGGATTGCGCTTATCTAGCGGGGATTACAATGAGCAGTTCTTC. It translates to CASGLRLSSGDYNEQFF. Filled out from reference TRBV12-5 and TRBJ2-1, the complete variable domain reads DARVTQTPRHKVTEMGQEVTMRCQPILGHNTVFWYRQTMMQGLELLAYFRNRAPLDDSGMPKDRFSAEMPDATLATLKIQPSEPRDSAVYFCASGLRLSSGDYNEQFFGPGTRLTVL.

This clone was found a few times. The CDR3 region is CASSLRAGGTETQYF. The CDR3 region has the DNA TGTGCCAGCAGTTTACGAGCGGGAGGAACAGAGACCCAGTACTTC. This chain connects TRBV27 to TRBJ2-5; 9 nucleotides align to TRBD2. CDR1 and CDR2 from the germline V gene are MNHEY and SMNVEV (reference sequence). The junction had 5 bases not matched to a gene; V was cut back by 2 bases and J by 4 bases. This CDR3 contains 15 residues.

This clone was counted a single time. Here the CDR3 reads CASKRDRGWSEQYF. CDR3 DNA: TGTGCCAGCAAAAGGGACAGGGGTTGGTCCGAGCAGTACTTC. The V and J genes are TRBV27 and TRBJ2-7, with 10 bases aligning to TRBD1. This CDR3 is 14 amino acids long. The J segment lost 6 bases and the V segment lost 7 bases, leaving 9 bases of the junction unmatched. Germline V lookup: CDR1 MNHEY, CDR2 SMNVEV (reference sequence).

The chain has TRBV5-6 and TRBJ2-1; maybe TRBD2 (5 bases). Germline values: CDR1 SGHDT, CDR2 YYEEEE. This CDR3 region has 12 residues. V shed 0 bases and J shed 9 bases, with 7 bases lying between them. CDR3 DNA sequence: TGTGCCAGCAGCTTGGTAGCGCGTGAGCAGTTCTTC. Translated, it gives CASSLVAREQFF.

This clone was observed a single time. This chain connects TRBV27 to TRBJ2-7; possible D gene TRBD1, 7 bases. Between the trimmed V and J ends, which lost 5 bases and 3 bases, there was a span of 20 bases. The CDR3 totals 16 residues. Germline lookup yields CDR1 MNHEY and CDR2 SMNVEV (reference sequence). The CDR3 sequence: CASSPYPGGGGYEQYF. The CDR3 DNA is TGTGCCAGCAGTCCCTACCCAGGGGGAGGAGGCTACGAGCAGTACTTC.

The chain links TRBV12-3 or TRBV12-4 to TRBJ2-1; unclear D gene. Trimming stripped 4 bases from V and 7 bases from J, with 11 bases between. CDR3 length: 13 amino acids. CDR3 loop: CASSSSSINEQFF. The CDR3 nucleotides read TGTGCCAGCAGTTCCTCTAGTATTAATGAGCAGTTCTTC.

This clone turned up a few times. The chain has TRBV27 and TRBJ2-5, with TRBD1 identical over 8 bases. CDR3 length: 16 amino acids. From germline, CDR1 is MNHEY and CDR2 SMNVEV (reference sequence). V lost 5 bases and J lost 3; bases outside the gene matches: 11. This chain's CDR3 is CASSPLVDRAEETQYF. In nucleotides, the CDR3 is TGTGCCAGCAGTCCCCTCGTGGACAGGGCGGAAGAGACCCAGTACTTC.

V usage is TRBV4-2 and J usage is TRBJ1-1; perhaps TRBD1 as D (5 bases). Trimming removed 4 bases at V and 1 base at J, with 10 bases between. The CDR3 spans 14 residues. The germline V gene has CDR1 LGHNA and CDR2 YNFKEQ. The CDR3: CASSRQGQNTEAFF. CDR3 nucleotides: TGTGCCAGCAGCCGGCAGGGCCAGAACACTGAAGCTTTCTTT.

This clone was detected a few times. The V gene is TRBV7-9, the J gene TRBJ2-2, with 8 positions matching TRBD1. From germline, CDR1 is SEHNR and CDR2 FQNEAQ (reference sequence). J was trimmed by 4 bases and V by 5 bases; bases with no gene match: 9. This CDR3 is built from 16 residues. The CDR3 DNA is TGTGCCAGCAGCCCGCAGGGGGCTAAGGGCACCGGGGAGCTGTTTTTT. It yields the protein CASSPQGAKGTGELFF.

This clone was seen just once. J is TRBJ1-5 and V is TRBV29-1; the D gene is possibly TRBD1 (5 bases). Germline lookup yields CDR1 SQVTM and CDR2 ANQGSEA. The CDR3 spans 12 residues. Trimming took 7 bases from V and 8 from J, leaving 15 bases between them. In DNA form, the CDR3 reads TGCAGCGCCCAACCCCCGGGGGAGCCCCAGCATTTT. Translated, it gives CSAQPPGEPQHF.

With respect to this clone: Other DNA sequences in this specimen translate into the identical CDR3. J is TRBJ1-6 and V is TRBV27, with 8 bases lining up with TRBD1. Trimming took 6 bases from V and 6 from J; bases not matched to a gene: 16. Germline V CDR1 and CDR2: MNHEY, SMNVEV (reference sequence). This CDR3 spans 18 amino acids. The CDR3 region is CASRTRQHNRGGNSPLHF. In nucleotides, the CDR3 is TGTGCCAGCAGGACACGACAACATAACAGGGGGGGTAATTCACCCCTCCACTTT.

V gene TRBV18 combines with J gene TRBJ2-7, with a possible D match to TRBD2 (6 bases). From germline, CDR1 is KGHSH and CDR2 LQKENI. V lost 4 bases and J 0 bases, leaving 16 bases between the germline ends. The CDR3 sequence is 16 residues long. CDR3 sequence: CASSRDNSGRSYEQYF. The CDR3, as DNA: TGTGCCAGCTCACGGGATAATAGCGGACGCTCCTACGAGCAGTACTTC.

The chain employs TRBV13 and TRBJ2-1; 9 bases agree with TRBD2. CDR1 is PRHDT, CDR2 FYEKMQ, per germline (reference sequence). The CDR3 runs 11 residues. The ends lost 5 bases at V and 14 bases at J; junction bases unmatched: 4. CDR3 protein: CASSDSGSKFF. Here the CDR3 DNA reads TGTGCCAGCAGCGATAGCGGGAGCAAGTTCTTC. Full variable domain (missing parts from reference TRBV13 and TRBJ2-1): AAGVIQSPRHLIKEKRETATLKCYPIPRHDTVYWYQQGPGQDPQFLISFYEKMQSDKGSIPDRFSAQQFSDYHSELNMSSLELGDSALYFCASSDSGSKFFGPGTRLTVL.

This chain links TRBV10-3 with TRBJ2-7; TRBD2 matches at 7 bases. This CDR3 has 15 amino acids. Germline V gives CDR1 ENHRY, CDR2 SYGVKD. J gave up 2 bases and V 1 base, and 5 bases lay outside the gene matches. The CDR3 loop reads CAISELASGAYEQYF. The CDR3 DNA follows: TGTGCCATCAGTGAGTTAGCTAGCGGAGCCTACGAGCAGTACTTC.

This sequence joins TRBV3-1 (or the pseudogene TRBV3-2) and TRBJ2-1; a possible D gene is TRBD2 (7 bases). Deletions cut 1 base from V and 6 bases from J, with 13 bases between. CDR3 length: 15 residues. Germline values: CDR1 LGHDT, CDR2 YNNKEL (reference sequence). In nucleotides, the CDR3 is TGTGCCAGCAGCCAAGGCGGGGGCCCTCGCAATGAGCAGTTCTTC. It encodes CASSQGGGPRNEQFF.

CDR3 sequence: CASSPLAGNTIYF. In DNA, the CDR3 is TGTGCCAGCAGTCCCCTGGCCGGAAACACCATATATTTT. The V gene is TRBV27, the J gene TRBJ1-3, with D unresolved. Germline lookup yields CDR1 MNHEY and CDR2 SMNVEV (reference sequence). The V end was cut by 5 bases, the J end by 4 bases, with 9 bases between. The CDR3 contains 13 residues.

The chain uses TRBV5-4 and TRBJ2-1, with 7 bases identical to TRBD2. Germline loops: CDR1 SGHNT, CDR2 YYREEE (reference sequence). The ends lost 0 bases at V and 1 base at J; junction bases unmatched: 4. This CDR3 region has 16 residues. The CDR3 region is CASSLGAGVSYNEQFF. As DNA, the CDR3 is TGTGCCAGCAGCTTGGGCGCGGGAGTTTCCTACAATGAGCAGTTCTTC. The whole variable domain, remainder taken from reference TRBV5-4 and TRBJ2-1, is ETGVTQSPTHLIKTRGQQVTLRCSSQSGHNTVSWYQQALGQGPQFIFQYYREEENGRGNFPPRFSGLQFPNYSSELNVNALELDDSALYLCASSLGAGVSYNEQFFGPGTRLTVL.

V is TRBV30 and J is TRBJ1-2; D uncertain. V was cut by 4 bases and J by 2 bases, with 14 bases left in between. This CDR3 has 14 amino acids. Germline CDR1 is GTSNPN and CDR2 is SVGIG (reference sequence). This CDR3 reads CAWKGVGPNYGYTF. The DNA for the CDR3 is TGTGCCTGGAAGGGAGTAGGCCCCAACTATGGCTACACCTTC.

This clone was observed a single time. The V and J genes are TRBV7-3 and TRBJ1-1, with 11 positions matching TRBD1. V dropped 3 bases and J dropped 7; count of bases not matched to a gene: 7. CDR3 size: 15 residues. Germline assignment: CDR1 SGHTA and CDR2 FQGTGA. In DNA form, the CDR3 reads TGTGCCAGCAGCTTGAGGACAGGGGGCGTGGGTGAAGCTTTCTTT. This codes for CASSLRTGGVGEAFF.

This CDR3 reads CASSRTGPLYEQYF. In nucleotides, the CDR3 is TGTGCCAGCAGTCGGACAGGCCCCCTCTACGAGCAGTACTTC. The V call is TRBV6-5, the J call TRBJ2-7, with TRBD1 matching over 7 bases. This CDR3 region has 14 residues. The trim removed 5 bases at V and 3 bases at J, leaving 7 bases unmatched. Germline assignment: CDR1 MNHEY and CDR2 SVGAGI.

This rearrangement joins TRBV5-5 to TRBJ1-6, with D perhaps TRBD1 (5 bases). The germline CDR1 and CDR2 sequences are SGHKS and YYEKEE (reference sequence). The V end was cut by 4 bases, the J end by 7 bases, with 15 bases between. The CDR3 runs to 15 residues. The DNA for the CDR3 is TGTGCCAGCAGCGCCTCCGGGACTGAGAATTCACCCCTCCACTTT. Encoded protein: CASSASGTENSPLHF.